Here is one TCR beta chain with its context. The antigen remains unidentified. The sample originates from a study of blood T cells in healthy people across ages. CDR3 length equals 12 residues. Germline V gives CDR1 MNHEY, CDR2 SVGEGT. V dropped 6 bases and J dropped 2 bases, with 8 bases sitting between them. General study findings and limits: Nothing was known about donor CMV status, and this possibly confounded expanded clonotype changes. The unsorted PBMCs prevented any conclusive comparison of naive versus antigen-experienced cells. Estimated diversity that came from one million T cells was considered an underestimate.

Together with a sample-barcoded 5' primer, a J-beta primer mix was included in a second PCR lasting roughly 7 to 11 cycles. The authors tagged each cDNA molecule using a template-switch adaptor with 12 random nucleotides. Via MiXCR, TCRdb re-called the 5' RACE reads, giving one row per CDR3 protein. The repertoire holds around 1.1 million distinct CDR3 sequences, roughly two fifths seen once, with over 10% in the top ten. The material sequenced was blood. This sequence originates from a man aged 18-30 years in good health. The chain combines TRBV6-2 or TRBV6-3 with TRBJ2-7, with D perhaps matching TRBD1 (6 bases). The CDR3 DNA reads TGTGCCAGCAGACAGGGAACCTACGAGCAGTACTTC. Protein sequence: CASRQGTYEQYF.